The 19 T cell receptor beta chains reported below all come from one sample, sequenced in a study of OX40 agonist ivuxolimab in advanced cancers. The library came from the immunoSEQ multiplex PCR assay. TCRdb took this table from immuneACCESS and kept in-frame rearrangements with V and J called. Such tables lack part of the clones; where checked against another copy, unresolved V genes explain under half of the gap, and the rest is unexplained. The sample yields approximately 89,000 clones; 88% were counted once. The top ten hold roughly 0.71% of the sample. The input for sequencing was CD4+ or CD8+ T cells sorted from blood, taken in a trial of the OX40 agonist ivuxolimab. The receptors shown here come from an adult with an advanced solid tumor such as melanoma, head and neck, liver or kidney cancer.

Notes on this clone: Other DNA sequences of this sample code for an identical CDR3. The rearrangement joins TRBV7-9 to TRBJ2-2, with no clear D. V dropped 3 bases and J dropped 4 bases, with 3 bases sitting between them. Looked up from germline, CDR1 is SEHNR and CDR2 is FQNEAQ (reference sequence). There are 12 residues in the CDR3. CDR3 DNA: TGTGCCAGCAGCTTGGGCACCGGGGAGCTGTTTTTT. Residues: CASSLGTGELFF.

The rearrangement uses TRBV6-5 and TRBJ2-3; a possible D gene is TRBD1 (6 bases). CDR3 length: 13 amino acids. Trimming shortened V by 3 bases and J by 7 bases, and 11 bases separated the two germline ends. Germline values: CDR1 MNHEY, CDR2 SVGAGI. The CDR3 is CASSYPGANTQYF. In DNA, the CDR3 is TGTGCCAGCAGTTATCCAGGGGCAAATACGCAGTATTTT.

The chain carries TRBV4-1 and TRBJ2-7; D remains unclear. There are 14 residues in the CDR3. The V and J ends lost 1 base and 0 bases respectively, with 7 bases between them. The germline V gene encodes CDR1 MGHRA and CDR2 YSYEKL. CDR3 in amino acids: CASSQVGFSYEQYF. The CDR3 DNA reads TGCGCCAGCAGCCAAGTAGGGTTCTCCTACGAGCAGTACTTC.

V usage is TRBV19 and J usage is TRBJ2-3; D may be TRBD1 or TRBD2 (5 bases each). This CDR3 spans 12 amino acids. V lost 8 bases and J 10 bases, leaving 16 bases between the germline ends. In germline, CDR1 is LNHDA, CDR2 SQIVND (reference sequence). The CDR3 protein is CASVSGQRAQYF. In DNA form, the CDR3 reads TGTGCCAGTGTCTCAGGGCAGAGGGCGCAGTATTTT.

The chain is built from TRBV7-2 and TRBJ2-5, with TRBD2 matching over 9 bases. The CDR3 spans 19 residues. The germline V gene encodes CDR1 SGHTA and CDR2 FQGNSA. V was pared by 5 bases and J by 0 bases, with 16 bases of the junction left unmatched. This CDR3 is CASSRYLSAGGAYQETQYF. CDR3 bases: TGTGCCAGCAGCCGCTACCTCTCGGCGGGAGGGGCCTACCAAGAGACCCAGTACTTC.

This clone appeared a few times. V usage is TRBV6-5 and J usage is TRBJ1-2; D unclear. The CDR3 has 12 residues. V gave up 6 bases and J gave up 2 bases, with 7 bases separating them. CDR1 is MNHEY, CDR2 SVGAGI, per germline. The DNA for the CDR3 is TGTGCCAGCAGCGAACAGAACTATGGCTACACCTTC. Translating it yields CASSEQNYGYTF.

The sample holds one count of this clone. The chain uses TRBV11-2 and TRBJ2-1; maybe TRBD2 (5 bases). The V end was cut by 3 bases, the J end by 5 bases, with 14 bases between. CDR1 is SGHAT and CDR2 is FQNNGV in the germline V gene. This CDR3 spans 15 amino acids. CDR3 in amino acids: CASSFLRVSNNEQFF. CDR3 nucleotide sequence: TGTGCCAGCAGCTTTTTGCGGGTCAGCAACAATGAGCAGTTCTTC.

The rearrangement joins TRBV7-9 to TRBJ1-1; 7 bases fit TRBD1. V was pared by 3 bases and J by 5 bases, with 12 bases of the junction left unmatched. This CDR3 spans 16 amino acids. The germline CDR1 and CDR2 sequences are SEHNR and FQNEAQ (reference sequence). DNA of the CDR3: TGTGCCAGCAGCTTGCGACAGGGTCCTCTTTTGACTGAAGCTTTCTTT. It codes for CASSLRQGPLLTEAFF. Filled out from reference TRBV7-9 and TRBJ1-1, the complete variable domain reads DTGVSQNPRHKITKRGQNVTFRCDPISEHNRLYWYRQTLGQGPEFLTYFQNEAQLEKSRLLSDRFSAERPKGSFSTLEIQRTEQGDSAMYLCASSLRQGPLLTEAFFGQGTRLTVV.

V usage is TRBV5-6 and J usage is TRBJ2-7; possibly TRBD2 for D (5 bases). CDR3 length equals 15 residues. Germline CDR1 SGHDT, CDR2 YYEEEE. V lost 0 bases, J lost 0 bases, and 10 bases lay in between. The DNA for the CDR3 is TGTGCCAGCAGCTTGGTGAGGGTCAACTCCTACGAGCAGTACTTC. It translates to CASSLVRVNSYEQYF.

The genes are TRBV6-1 and TRBJ1-5; D remains unclear. With 6 bases removed from V and 0 bases from J, the gap between germline ends came to 12 bases. The CDR3 has 15 residues. CDR1 and CDR2 (germline): MNHNS, SASEGT. The CDR3 region has the DNA TGTGCCAGCAGGCGGGGTGTGGATAGCAATCAGCCCCAGCATTTT. Amino acids: CASRRGVDSNQPQHF.

The chain employs TRBV5-1 and TRBJ2-7; D possibly corresponds to TRBD2 (6 bases). The CDR3 is made up of 13 amino acids. V was cut by 2 bases and J by 3 bases, with 9 bases left in between. Per germline, CDR1 SGHRS and CDR2 YFSETQ. CDR3 sequence (DNA): TGCGCCAGCAGCTTTGTGGGGGGCTACGAGCAGTACTTC. It is translated as CASSFVGGYEQYF.

This chain links TRBV6-5 with TRBJ2-1; 9 bases are a match to TRBD1. CDR1 MNHEY and CDR2 SVGAGI come from the germline V gene. This CDR3 is 13 amino acids long. Trimming removed 6 bases from V and 9 bases from J; junction bases left unmatched: 6. CDR3 residues: CASSWDRVGEQFF. The CDR3 DNA is TGTGCCAGCAGCTGGGACAGGGTAGGTGAGCAGTTCTTC.

The CDR3 is CASSQAGQRQETQYF. The CDR3, as DNA: TGCGCCAGCAGCCAAGCCGGACAGAGACAAGAGACCCAGTACTTC. The chain has TRBV4-1 and TRBJ2-5; tentative D call: TRBD1 (6 bases). The germline V and J ends were trimmed by 1 base and 2 bases, with 11 bases remaining between them. Germline CDR1 MGHRA, CDR2 YSYEKL. The CDR3 has 15 residues.

The chain carries TRBV9 and TRBJ1-2, with TRBD1 matching over 10 bases. Looked up from germline, CDR1 is SGDLS and CDR2 is YYNGEE. V lost 4 bases, J lost 8 bases, and 2 bases stayed unmatched. CDR3 size: 12 residues. The CDR3 DNA reads TGTGCCAGCAGCCGGGACAGGGGAGGCTACACCTTC. Protein: CASSRDRGGYTF.

J is TRBJ2-4 and V is TRBV18; 8 nucleotides match TRBD1. The CDR3 loop spans 14 amino acids. J was trimmed by 6 bases and V by 2 bases; bases with no gene match: 3. Looked up from germline, CDR1 is KGHSH and CDR2 is LQKENI. CDR3 sequence (DNA): TGTGCCAGCTCACCAACAGGGGGAGGAAACATTCAGTACTTC. The encoded protein is CASSPTGGGNIQYF.

The chain employs TRBV9 and TRBJ2-1; 15 bases fit TRBD2. This CDR3 comprises 19 residues. Germline-derived CDR1 and CDR2 are SGDLS and YYNGEE. V lost 3 bases and J lost 0; bases outside the gene matches: 7. The CDR3 region is CASSAGLAGGPSSYNEQFF. CDR3 bases: TGTGCCAGCAGCGCCGGACTAGCGGGAGGGCCGAGCTCCTACAATGAGCAGTTCTTC.

The chain joins TRBV6-5 to TRBJ2-7; D gene uncertain. The germline CDR1 and CDR2 sequences are MNHEY and SVGAGI. V was trimmed by 7 bases and J by 2 bases, leaving 15 bases between them. CDR3 length: 14 residues. The CDR3 protein is CASTSTVGAYEQYF. In nucleotides, the CDR3 is TGTGCCAGCACCTCGACGGTGGGTGCCTACGAGCAGTACTTC.

This rearrangement joins TRBV28 to TRBJ2-2; perhaps TRBD2 as D (6 bases). This CDR3 is 15 amino acids long. CDR1 MDHEN and CDR2 SYDVKM come from the germline V gene. The V and J ends lost 7 bases and 6 bases respectively, with 18 bases between them. CDR3 in DNA: TGTGCCAGCACCTTGGAGGGGTCCCTGGCCGGGGAGCTGTTTTTT. Translated: CASTLEGSLAGELFF.

The J gene is TRBJ2-5, the V gene TRBV9; 8 positions match TRBD1. In germline, CDR1 is SGDLS, CDR2 YYNGEE. The CDR3 has 14 residues. After removal of 3 bases from V and 2 bases from J, the junction contained 3 bases not matched to a gene. CDR3 DNA sequence: TGTGCCAGCAGCGAGGGACAGGAGCAAGAGACCCAGTACTTC. This codes for CASSEGQEQETQYF. Filled out from reference TRBV9 and TRBJ2-5, the complete variable domain reads DSGVTQTPKHLITATGQRVTLRCSPRSGDLSVYWYQQSLDQGLQFLIQYYNGEERAKGNILERFSAQQFPDLHSELNLSSLELGDSALYFCASSEGQEQETQYFGPGTRLLVL.